This passage covers 10 T cell receptor beta chains from one sample sequenced in a study of blood T cells in healthy people across ages. Primers used in a second PCR of roughly 7 to 11 cycles were a sample-barcoded 5' primer and a J-beta primer mix. TCRdb processed the 5' RACE reads anew with MiXCR; each CDR3 protein has one entry. The sample has about 1.8 million distinct CDR3 sequences; just under 50% are singletons. The specimen was blood. These receptors all come from a woman aged 40 to 50 in good health.

This clonotype was detected a few times. The V and J genes are TRBV27 and TRBJ2-3; D perhaps matches TRBD1 (5 bases). Germline V lookup: CDR1 MNHEY, CDR2 SMNVEV (reference sequence). This CDR3 comprises 14 residues. Trimming removed 7 bases from V and 2 bases from J, with 13 bases in between. The CDR3 bases are TGTGCCAGCAAACTCGACAGTAACACAGATACGCAGTATTTT. Amino acids: CASKLDSNTDTQYF.

This clonotype was counted between two and nine times. The chain joins TRBV20-1 to TRBJ1-4; D is unclear. CDR1 and CDR2 (germline): DFQATT, SNEGSKA (reference sequence). V shed 3 bases and J shed 11 bases, with 10 bases lying between them. This CDR3 has 11 residues. The CDR3 DNA sequence: TGCAGTGCTAGGAATTCGGCCAAACTGTTTTTT. This gives the protein CSARNSAKLFF.

This clonotype has more than one count but fewer than ten. The rearrangement uses TRBV27 and TRBJ2-7; 8 bases are a match to TRBD2. This CDR3 is built from 13 residues. Germline V gene sequence: CDR1 MNHEY, CDR2 SMNVEV (reference sequence). Trimming at V came to 8 bases and at J to 3 bases, leaving 6 bases not matched to a gene. The CDR3 protein is CASAGAGVYEQYF. CDR3 coding DNA: TGTGCCAGCGCTGGAGCGGGGGTCTACGAGCAGTACTTC.

The rearrangement joins TRBV15 to TRBJ2-7; D gene uncertain. CDR1 LNHNV and CDR2 YYDKDF come from the germline V gene (reference sequence). This CDR3 has 13 amino acids. The V gene lost 0 bases and the J gene lost 11 bases, with 14 bases spanning the gap. CDR3 coding DNA: TGTGCCACCAGCAGAGATCGGGTAGGAGTTGAGTACTTC. Its protein is CATSRDRVGVEYF. Looking up the rest from reference TRBV15 and TRBJ2-7 gives the full variable domain: DAMVIQNPRYQVTQFGKPVTLSCSQTLNHNVMYWYQQKSSQAPKLLFHYYDKDFNNEADTPDNFQSRRPNTSFCFLDIRSPGLGDTAMYLCATSRDRVGVEYFGPGTRLTVT.

This sequence joins TRBV5-1 and TRBJ1-2, with D possibly matching TRBD1 (5 bases). This CDR3 has 15 amino acids. Germline loops: CDR1 SGHRS, CDR2 YFSETQ. Trimming removed 0 bases at V and 7 bases at J, with 16 bases between. The CDR3 nucleotides read TGCGCCAGCAGCTTGGTTACCGGGGCAGCGGCTGGCTACACCTTC. Its translation: CASSLVTGAAAGYTF.

The V and J genes are TRBV12-3 or TRBV12-4 and TRBJ1-1; 7 bases agree with TRBD1. V was pared by 6 bases and J by 3 bases, with 7 bases of the junction left unmatched. The CDR3 consists of 14 residues. The CDR3 DNA follows: TGTGCCAGCAGATCTTTCACAGGGGACACTGAAGCTTTCTTT. The encoded protein is CASRSFTGDTEAFF.

The chain couples TRBV25-1 to TRBJ1-6; tentatively, D is TRBD1 (6 bases). CDR1 MGHDK and CDR2 SYGVNS come from the germline V gene. Deletions cut 8 bases from V and 5 bases from J, with 13 bases between. This CDR3 spans 14 amino acids. The CDR3 DNA follows: TGTGCCAGCGGTGCACAGGGAGATAATTCACCCCTCCACTTT. Its protein is CASGAQGDNSPLHF.

This clonotype was seen a few times. J is TRBJ2-1 and V is TRBV5-1, with D maybe TRBD2 (5 bases). Deletions cut 0 bases from V and 3 bases from J, with 13 bases between. Germline CDR1 is SGHRS and CDR2 is YFSETQ. The CDR3 length is 16 residues. CDR3 DNA sequence: TGCGCCAGCAGCTTGGCTGGGAGAAAGGGCTACAATGAGCAGTTCTTC. This encodes CASSLAGRKGYNEQFF. The full variable domain, with the rest looked up from reference TRBV5-1 and TRBJ2-1, is KAGVTQTPRYLIKTRGQQVTLSCSPISGHRSVSWYQQTPGQGLQFLFEYFSETQRNKGNFPGRFSGRQFSNSRSEMNVSTLELGDSALYLCASSLAGRKGYNEQFFGPGTRLTVL.

V and J are TRBV3-1 and TRBJ1-5; D not certain. The germline gives CDR1 LGHDT, CDR2 YNNKEL (reference sequence). Between the trimmed V and J ends, which lost 0 bases and 4 bases, there was a span of 10 bases. The CDR3 loop spans 15 amino acids. The CDR3 DNA is TGTGCCAGCAGCCAAGATCATTCGCCAAATCAGCCCCAGCATTTT. Its translation: CASSQDHSPNQPQHF.

The chain uses TRBV5-5 and TRBJ1-2; weak D call: TRBD1 (5 bases). Trimming stripped 0 bases from V and 5 bases from J, with 23 bases between. Germline-derived CDR1 and CDR2 are SGHKS and YYEKEE (reference sequence). The CDR3 is made up of 18 amino acids. CDR3 region: CASSLGIRQSSHTYGYTF. CDR3 DNA sequence: TGTGCCAGCAGCTTGGGGATTCGACAGTCCTCCCACACGTATGGCTACACCTTC.